The present T cell receptor (beta chain) was sequenced within a study of regulatory T cells in long-lasting Graves disease. Study summary: Recently diagnosed Graves' patients had received antithyroid drugs for under 3 months. Findings of the study overall: The number of shared public clonotypes was higher in persistent patients (roughly 2,800) than new patients (just over 950). Persistent disease was associated with favored TRBV28 usage and with favored use of TRBJ1-2 and TRBJ2-5.

This clonotype has ten or more counts. Its antigen is undetermined. At one end the junction does not follow the germline gene, possibly because of a read error. CDR1 KGHSH and CDR2 LQKENI come from the germline V gene. The CDR3 has 14 amino acids. Through Arm-PCR of CDR3 regions and iRepertoire HTBI primers, TCR beta libraries were built. TCRdb independently ran MiXCR on the multiplex PCR reads; one entry per CDR3 protein. The sample holds over 500,000 distinct CDR3 sequences; around 15% are singletons and the top ten take around 12%. Time point described: newly diagnosed GD, antithyroid drugs for less than 3 months. Preparation of the TCR library used RNA extracted from PBMCs. These data are also associated with another study on T cells in Graves' hyperthyroidism and ophthalmopathy. That source reports: Model output signaled ophthalmopathy a median 6.5 months ahead of onset.

Here the sequenced sample was peripheral blood mononuclear cells (PBMCs), taken at new diagnosis, from a patient treated with antithyroid drugs. This chain joins TRBV18 and TRBJ2-7, with 7 nucleotides matching TRBD1. The TCR sequence derives from a man between 18 and 29 years old with Graves disease. CDR3: CASSRTGTESERHF. The CDR3 DNA follows: TGTGCCAGCTCCCGTACCGGGACAGAAAGCGAGAGGCACTTC. The full variable domain, with the rest looked up from reference TRBV18 and TRBJ2-7, is NAGVMQNPRHLVRRRGQEARLRCSPMKGHSHVYWYRQLPEEGLKFMVYLQKENIIDESGMPKERFSAEFPKEGPSILRIQQVVRGDSAAYFCASSRTGTESERHFGPGTRLTVT.